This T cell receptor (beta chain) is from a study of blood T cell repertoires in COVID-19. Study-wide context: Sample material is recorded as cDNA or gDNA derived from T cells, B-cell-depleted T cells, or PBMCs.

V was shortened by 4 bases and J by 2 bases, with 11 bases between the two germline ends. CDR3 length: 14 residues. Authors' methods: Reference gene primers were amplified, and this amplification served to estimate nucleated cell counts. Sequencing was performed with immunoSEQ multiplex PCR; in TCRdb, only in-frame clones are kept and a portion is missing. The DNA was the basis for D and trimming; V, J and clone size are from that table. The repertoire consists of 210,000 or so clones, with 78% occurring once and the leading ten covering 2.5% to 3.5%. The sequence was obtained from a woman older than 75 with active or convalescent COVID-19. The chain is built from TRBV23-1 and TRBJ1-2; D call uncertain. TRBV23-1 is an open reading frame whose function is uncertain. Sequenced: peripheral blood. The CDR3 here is CASSLYAVNYGYTF. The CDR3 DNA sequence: TGCGCCAGCAGTCTATACGCGGTAAACTATGGCTACACCTTC.